Listed below are T cell receptor beta chains from one sample, sequenced in a study of blood T cell repertoires in COVID-19. Using immunoSEQ multiplex PCR, the repertoire was profiled, and TCRdb retains in-frame clones only, with some absent. This sample has about 55,000 clones, with roughly 90% found just once. Source material: peripheral blood. Receptors originate from a man aged 55 to 70 with active COVID-19. Each CDR3 is given with its conserved first and last residue. The order of the fields is V gene, J gene, D gene, clone size, CDR3 DNA, CDR3 protein. A D gene is named only where the DNA matches it firmly. Part of the rows lack a size; the others show once, few, many or a class for expanded clones.

V: TRBV24-1; J: TRBJ2-7; D: TRBD2; size: NA; DNA: TGTGCCACCAGTGATTTGCCTCCGCGGGAGACCGAATCCTACGAGCAGTACTTC; CDR3: CATSDLPPRETESYEQYF
V: TRBV7-2; J: TRBJ2-7; D: NA; size: NA; DNA: TGTGCCAGCAGCCCATACAGGCGCGAGCAGTACTTC; CDR3: CASSPYRREQYF
V: TRBV27; J: TRBJ2-2; D: NA; size: NA; DNA: TGTGCCACCTCCACCGGCGGGGAGCTGTTTTTT; CDR3: CATSTGGELFF
V: TRBV3-1/TRBV3-2; J: TRBJ1-2; D: NA; size: NA; DNA: TGTGCCAGCAGCCAAAGGGGGGGGATCGCTAGTGGCTACACCTTC; CDR3: CASSQRGGIASGYTF
V: TRBV2; J: TRBJ2-7; D: NA; size: NA; DNA: TGTGCCAGCAGTCCGTGGACACACTCCTACGAGCAGTACTTC; CDR3: CASSPWTHSYEQYF
V: TRBV27; J: TRBJ2-3; D: NA; size: NA; DNA: TGTGCCAGCAGCTTTTCTGCAGATACGCAGTATTTT; CDR3: CASSFSADTQYF
V: TRBV25-1; J: TRBJ2-1; D: TRBD2; size: NA; DNA: TGTGCCAGCAGTCTCTATTTCGGACTAGCGGGATTCGGCAATGAGCAGTTCTTC; CDR3: CASSLYFGLAGFGNEQFF
V: TRBV5-4; J: TRBJ2-1; D: TRBD2; size: NA; DNA: TGTGCCAGCAGCTCCGGGAGCGGGGGATACAATGAGCAGTTCTTC; CDR3: CASSSGSGGYNEQFF
V: TRBV9; J: TRBJ1-4; D: NA; size: NA; DNA: TGTGCCAGCAGCGTAGCCCCGCAGGCAACTAATGAAAAACTGTTTTTT; CDR3: CASSVAPQATNEKLFF
V: TRBV7-3; J: TRBJ2-3; D: NA; size: NA; DNA: TGTGCCAGCAGCCCAGGGGCAGATACGCAGTATTTT; CDR3: CASSPGADTQYF
V: TRBV2; J: TRBJ1-4; D: TRBD1; size: NA; DNA: TGTGCCAGCAGCACAGGGGCGGCTAATGAAAAACTGTTTTTT; CDR3: CASSTGAANEKLFF
V: TRBV9; J: TRBJ2-7; D: TRBD2; size: NA; DNA: TGTGCCAGCAGCGTAGGAGATGGGGGGGCCTACGAGCAGTACTTC; CDR3: CASSVGDGGAYEQYF
V: TRBV6-5; J: TRBJ1-1; D: TRBD1; size: NA; DNA: TGTGCCAGCAGTACCTACAGTGGACAGGACTTTGAAGCTTTCTTT; CDR3: CASSTYSGQDFEAFF
V: TRBV10-2; J: TRBJ2-2; D: TRBD2; size: NA; DNA: TGCGCCAGCACTCCGACTAGCGGGAGTACCACCGGGGAGCTGTTTTTT; CDR3: CASTPTSGSTTGELFF
V: TRBV7-9; J: TRBJ1-4; D: TRBD1; size: NA; DNA: TGTGCCAGCAGCTGGCAGGGGGGAGGTGAAAAACTGTTTTTT; CDR3: CASSWQGGGEKLFF
V: TRBV6-5; J: TRBJ1-6; D: NA; size: NA; DNA: TGTGCCAGCAGCCTGGGACAAGGGGATTCACCCCTCCACTTT; CDR3: CASSLGQGDSPLHF
V: TRBV29-1; J: TRBJ1-2; D: NA; size: few; DNA: TGCAGCGTTCGGGGAACAGATTATAACTATGGCTACACCTTC; CDR3: CSVRGTDYNYGYTF
V: TRBV7-9; J: TRBJ1-5; D: NA; size: once; DNA: TGTGCCAGCAGCTTAGAGGGACTACACAATCAGCCCCAGCATTTT; CDR3: CASSLEGLHNQPQHF